This T cell receptor beta chain emerged from a study of regulatory T cells in long-lasting Graves disease. CDR3 size: 13 residues. V was trimmed by 4 bases and J by 2 bases, leaving 4 bases between them. Looked up from germline, CDR1 is SGHRS and CDR2 is YFSETQ. HTBI primers from iRepertoire and Arm-PCR of CDR3 regions yielded the TCR beta libraries. TCRdb re-called the multiplex PCR reads through MiXCR, storing one row per CDR3 protein. The data show approximately 560,000 distinct CDR3 sequences, with about 15% seen just once and about 12% held by the top ten. This clonotype showed up just a few times. As to time point: newly diagnosed GD, antithyroid drugs for less than 3 months. RNA isolated from PBMCs was used to make the TCR library. This same sample was also part of a study on T cells in Graves' hyperthyroidism and ophthalmopathy. In that study: Reasons for excluding patients were uncontrolled infection, other autoimmune disease, pregnancy or lactation.

This specimen was peripheral blood mononuclear cells (PBMCs), taken at new diagnosis, from a patient treated with antithyroid drugs. The receptor's source is a young man with Graves disease. This rearrangement joins TRBV5-1 to TRBJ2-6; D uncertain. In DNA, the CDR3 is TGCGCCAGCAGCATGGCTGGGGCCAACGTCCTGACTTTC. The encoded protein is CASSMAGANVLTF.